The clone carrying this TCR beta chain was observed a handful of times. Per the germline V gene, CDR1 is MDHEN and CDR2 is SYDVKM. J was trimmed by 4 bases and V by 3 bases; bases with no gene match: 6. The CDR3 length is 15 residues. The sample originates from a study of human T cells and chemical hapten exposure. Overall study: Chiefly female patients presented with alopecia areata, totalis or universalis.

Time point indicated: patch test 2, 6 weeks after DPC sensitization. The treatment is: therapeutic diphenylcyclopropenone sensitization with weekly scalp DPC. MiXCR, applied by TCRdb to the RACE reads, yields one record per CDR3 protein. The table shows tens of thousands of distinct CDR3 sequences, with roughly 8.5% occurring only once. This material consisted of whole blood, taken in connection with sensitization to the hapten diphenylcyclopropenone (DPC). The receptor was isolated from a woman aged 50 to 65 with alopecia areata. Some clones in this sample may be carry-over from other donors' samples. The chain links TRBV28 to TRBJ2-7; 10 nucleotides align to TRBD2. This CDR3 is CASSFALAGFYEQYF. The CDR3 DNA sequence: TGTGCCAGCAGTTTCGCACTAGCGGGATTTTACGAGCAGTACTTC.